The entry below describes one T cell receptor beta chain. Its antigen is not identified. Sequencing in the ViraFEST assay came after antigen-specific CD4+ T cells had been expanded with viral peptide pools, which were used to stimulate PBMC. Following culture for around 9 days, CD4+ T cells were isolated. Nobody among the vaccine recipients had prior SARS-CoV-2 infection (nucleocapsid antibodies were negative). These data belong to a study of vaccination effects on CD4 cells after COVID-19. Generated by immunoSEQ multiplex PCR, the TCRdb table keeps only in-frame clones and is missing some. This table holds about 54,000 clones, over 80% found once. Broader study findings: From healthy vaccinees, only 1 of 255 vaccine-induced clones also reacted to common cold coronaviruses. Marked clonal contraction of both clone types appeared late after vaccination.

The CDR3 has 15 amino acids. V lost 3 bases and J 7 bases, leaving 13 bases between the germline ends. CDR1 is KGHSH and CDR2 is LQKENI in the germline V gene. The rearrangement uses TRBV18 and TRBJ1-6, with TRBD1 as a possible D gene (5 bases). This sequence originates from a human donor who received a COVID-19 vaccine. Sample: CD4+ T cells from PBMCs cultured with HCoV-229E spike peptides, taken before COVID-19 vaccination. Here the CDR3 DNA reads TGTGCCAGCTCACCTTTACCGGGGCCGAATTCACCCCTCCACTTT. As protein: CASSPLPGPNSPLHF.